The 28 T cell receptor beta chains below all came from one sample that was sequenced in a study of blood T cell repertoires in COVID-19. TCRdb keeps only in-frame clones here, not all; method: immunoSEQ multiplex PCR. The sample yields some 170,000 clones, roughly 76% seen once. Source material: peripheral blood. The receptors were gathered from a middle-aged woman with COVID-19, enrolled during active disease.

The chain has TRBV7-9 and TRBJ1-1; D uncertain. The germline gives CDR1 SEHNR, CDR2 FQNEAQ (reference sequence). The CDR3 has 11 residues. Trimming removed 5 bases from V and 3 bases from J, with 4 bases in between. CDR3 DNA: TGTGCCAGCAGCCGGGACACTGAAGCTTTCTTT. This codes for CASSRDTEAFF.

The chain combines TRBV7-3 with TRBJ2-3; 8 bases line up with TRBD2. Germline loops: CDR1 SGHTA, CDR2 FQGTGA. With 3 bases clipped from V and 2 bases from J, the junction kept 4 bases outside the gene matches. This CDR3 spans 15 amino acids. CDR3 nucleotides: TGTGCCAGCAGCTTGTTAGCGGGACCCACAGATACGCAGTATTTT. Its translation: CASSLLAGPTDTQYF.

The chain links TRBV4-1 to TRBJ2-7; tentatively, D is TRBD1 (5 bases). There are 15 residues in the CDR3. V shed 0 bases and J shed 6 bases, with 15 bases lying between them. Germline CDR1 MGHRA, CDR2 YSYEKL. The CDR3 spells CASSQESGNAREQYF. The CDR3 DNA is TGCGCCAGCAGCCAAGAATCAGGGAATGCCCGCGAGCAGTACTTC.

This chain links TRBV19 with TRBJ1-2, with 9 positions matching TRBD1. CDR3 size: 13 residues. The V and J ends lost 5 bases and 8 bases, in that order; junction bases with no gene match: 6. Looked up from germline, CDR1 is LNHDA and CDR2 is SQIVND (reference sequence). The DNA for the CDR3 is TGTGCCAGTAGTTTCCGGACAGGGGAAGGCTACACCTTC. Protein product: CASSFRTGEGYTF.

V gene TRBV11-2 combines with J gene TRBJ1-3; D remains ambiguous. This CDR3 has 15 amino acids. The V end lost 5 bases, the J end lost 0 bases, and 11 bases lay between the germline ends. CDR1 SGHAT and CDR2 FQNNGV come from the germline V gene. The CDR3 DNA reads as TGTGCCAGCAGCCGAGGGTTGGGCTCTGGAAACACCATATATTTT. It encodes CASSRGLGSGNTIYF.

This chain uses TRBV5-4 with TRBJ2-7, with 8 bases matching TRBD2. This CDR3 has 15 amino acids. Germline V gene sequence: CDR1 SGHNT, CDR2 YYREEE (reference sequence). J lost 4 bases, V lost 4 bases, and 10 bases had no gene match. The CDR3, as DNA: TGTGCCAGCAGCCCCGAAGCGGGAGTACGATACGAGCAGTACTTC. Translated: CASSPEAGVRYEQYF.

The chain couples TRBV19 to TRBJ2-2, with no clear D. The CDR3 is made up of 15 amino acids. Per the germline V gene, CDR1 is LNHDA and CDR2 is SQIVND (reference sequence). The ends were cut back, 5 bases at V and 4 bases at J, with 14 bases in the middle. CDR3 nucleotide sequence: TGTGCCAGTAGTTTATATCAGGCGCCCACCGGGGAGCTGTTTTTT. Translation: CASSLYQAPTGELFF.

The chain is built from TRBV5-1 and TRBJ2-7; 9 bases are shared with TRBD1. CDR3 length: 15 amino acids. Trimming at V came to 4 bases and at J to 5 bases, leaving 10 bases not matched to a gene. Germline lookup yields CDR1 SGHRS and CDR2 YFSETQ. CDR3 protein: CASSVPGTGYDEQYF. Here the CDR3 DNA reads TGCGCCAGCAGCGTGCCCGGGACAGGGTACGACGAGCAGTACTTC.

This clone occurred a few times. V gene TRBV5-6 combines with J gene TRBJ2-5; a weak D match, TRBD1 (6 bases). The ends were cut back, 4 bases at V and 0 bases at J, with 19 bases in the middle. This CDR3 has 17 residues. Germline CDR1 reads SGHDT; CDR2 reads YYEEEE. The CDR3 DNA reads TGTGCCAGCAGCGCAGGGACATCCCGGGGTCACCAAGAGACCCAGTACTTC. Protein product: CASSAGTSRGHQETQYF.

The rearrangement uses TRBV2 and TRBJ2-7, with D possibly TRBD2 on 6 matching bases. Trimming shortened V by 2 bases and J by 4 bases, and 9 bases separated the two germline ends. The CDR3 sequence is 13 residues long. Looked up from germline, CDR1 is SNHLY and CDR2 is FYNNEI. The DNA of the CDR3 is TGTGCCAGCAGTGAATACGGGAGATACGAGCAGTACTTC. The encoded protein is CASSEYGRYEQYF.

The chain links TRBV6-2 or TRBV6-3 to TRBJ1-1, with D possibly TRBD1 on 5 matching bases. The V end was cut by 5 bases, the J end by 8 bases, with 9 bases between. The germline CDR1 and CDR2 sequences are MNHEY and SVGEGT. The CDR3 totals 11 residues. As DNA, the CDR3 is TGTGCCAGCAGTGCGACAGTAGAAGCTTTCTTT. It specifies CASSATVEAFF.

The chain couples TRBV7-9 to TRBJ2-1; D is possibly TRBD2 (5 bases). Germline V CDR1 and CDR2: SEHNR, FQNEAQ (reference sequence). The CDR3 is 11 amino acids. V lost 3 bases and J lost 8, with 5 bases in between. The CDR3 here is CASSFGDEQFF. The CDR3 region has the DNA TGTGCCAGCAGCTTCGGGGATGAGCAGTTCTTC.

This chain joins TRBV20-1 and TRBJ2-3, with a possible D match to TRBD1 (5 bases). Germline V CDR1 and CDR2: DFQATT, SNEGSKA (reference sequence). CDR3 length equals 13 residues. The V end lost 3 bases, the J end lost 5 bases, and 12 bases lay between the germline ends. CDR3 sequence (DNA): TGCAGTGCTAGTTTCAGGGTCATAGATACGCAGTATTTT. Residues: CSASFRVIDTQYF.

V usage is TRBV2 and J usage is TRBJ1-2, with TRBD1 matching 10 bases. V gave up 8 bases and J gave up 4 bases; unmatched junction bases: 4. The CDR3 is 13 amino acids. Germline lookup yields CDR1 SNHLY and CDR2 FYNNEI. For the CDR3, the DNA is TGTGCCAGCTGGACAGGGGGAGGCTATGGCTACACCTTC. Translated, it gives CASWTGGGYGYTF.

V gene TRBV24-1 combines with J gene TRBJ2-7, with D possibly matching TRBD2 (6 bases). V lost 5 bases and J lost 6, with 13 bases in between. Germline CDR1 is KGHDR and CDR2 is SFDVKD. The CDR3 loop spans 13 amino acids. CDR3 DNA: TGTGCCACCAGTGGAACGGGAGCTCGCGAGCAGTACTTC. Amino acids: CATSGTGAREQYF.

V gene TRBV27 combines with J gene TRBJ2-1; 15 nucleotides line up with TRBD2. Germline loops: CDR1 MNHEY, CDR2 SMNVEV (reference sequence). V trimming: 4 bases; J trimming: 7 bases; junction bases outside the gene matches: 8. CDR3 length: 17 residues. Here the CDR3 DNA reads TGTGCCAGCAGTTCGAGGACTAGCGGGGGGGCTTTAAATGAGCAGTTCTTC. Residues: CASSSRTSGGALNEQFF.

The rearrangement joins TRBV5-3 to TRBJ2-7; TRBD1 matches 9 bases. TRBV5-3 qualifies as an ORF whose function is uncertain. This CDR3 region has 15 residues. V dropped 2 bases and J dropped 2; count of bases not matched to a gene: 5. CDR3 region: CARSFRDRVTYEQYF. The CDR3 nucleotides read TGTGCCAGAAGCTTCCGGGACAGGGTCACCTACGAGCAGTACTTC.

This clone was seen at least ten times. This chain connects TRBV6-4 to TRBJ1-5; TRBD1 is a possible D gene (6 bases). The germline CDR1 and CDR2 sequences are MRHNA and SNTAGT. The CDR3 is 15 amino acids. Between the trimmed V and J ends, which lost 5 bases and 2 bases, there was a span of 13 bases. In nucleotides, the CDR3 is TGTGCCAGCAGTCAAACCCCAGGGGGCAATCAGCCCCAGCATTTT. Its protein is CASSQTPGGNQPQHF.

CDR3 sequence reads: CASRRQENTEAFF. The DNA for the CDR3 is TGTGCCAGCAGACGTCAGGAGAACACTGAAGCTTTCTTT. The gene calls are TRBV6-4 and TRBJ1-1; D not certain. Trimming took off 6 bases at V and 1 base at J, with 9 bases between the two ends. Germline-derived CDR1 and CDR2 are MRHNA and SNTAGT. This CDR3 has 13 amino acids.

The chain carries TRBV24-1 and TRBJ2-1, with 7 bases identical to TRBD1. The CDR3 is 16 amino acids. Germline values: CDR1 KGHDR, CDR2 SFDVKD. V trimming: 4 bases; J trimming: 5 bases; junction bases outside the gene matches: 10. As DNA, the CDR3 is TGTGCCACCAGTGACCGTGGGACAGTAAAAAACAATGAGCAGTTCTTC. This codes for CATSDRGTVKNNEQFF.

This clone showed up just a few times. The CDR3: CASGGSSINNSPLHF. Written as DNA, the CDR3 is TGTGCCAGCGGAGGGTCCTCAATTAATAATTCACCCCTCCACTTT. The gene calls are TRBV7-9 and TRBJ1-6; D is ambiguous. Per the germline V gene, CDR1 is SEHNR and CDR2 is FQNEAQ (reference sequence). The length of the CDR3 is 15 residues. Trimming pared 8 bases from V and 5 bases from J, leaving 16 bases between.

This CDR3 is CASSQDIWAVQYF. As DNA, the CDR3 is TGTGCCAGCAGCCAAGACATCTGGGCAGTACAGTACTTC. The genes are TRBV3-1 (or the pseudogene TRBV3-2) and TRBJ2-4; D remains unclear. V lost 0 bases and J lost 13, with 13 bases in between. This CDR3 is 13 amino acids long. Germline values: CDR1 LGHDT, CDR2 YNNKEL (reference sequence).

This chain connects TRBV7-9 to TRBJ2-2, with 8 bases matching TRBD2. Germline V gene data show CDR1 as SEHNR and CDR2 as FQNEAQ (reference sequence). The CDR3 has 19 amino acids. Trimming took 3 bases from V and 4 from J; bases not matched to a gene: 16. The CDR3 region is CASSFYGKGSGIGTGELFF. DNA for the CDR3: TGTGCCAGCAGCTTTTATGGGAAGGGTAGCGGGATTGGCACCGGGGAGCTGTTTTTT.

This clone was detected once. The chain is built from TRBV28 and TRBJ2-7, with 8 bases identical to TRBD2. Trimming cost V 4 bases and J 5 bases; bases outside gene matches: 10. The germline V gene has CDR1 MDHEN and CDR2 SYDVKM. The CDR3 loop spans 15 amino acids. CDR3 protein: CASSWSSGIGNEQYF. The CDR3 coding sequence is TGTGCCAGCAGTTGGAGTAGCGGGATCGGCAACGAGCAGTACTTC.

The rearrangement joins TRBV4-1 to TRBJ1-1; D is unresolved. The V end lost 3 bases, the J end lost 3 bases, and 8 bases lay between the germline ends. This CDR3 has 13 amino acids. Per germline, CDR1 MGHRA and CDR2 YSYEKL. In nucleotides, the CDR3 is TGCGCCAGCAGCCACGCGAGGGACACTGAAGCTTTCTTT. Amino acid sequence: CASSHARDTEAFF.

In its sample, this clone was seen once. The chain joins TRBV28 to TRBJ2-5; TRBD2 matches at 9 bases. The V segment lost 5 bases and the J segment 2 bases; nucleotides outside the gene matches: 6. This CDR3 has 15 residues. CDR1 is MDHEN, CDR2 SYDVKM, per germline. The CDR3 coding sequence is TGTGCCAGCAGTGGGACTAGCCCGACACAAGAGACCCAGTACTTC. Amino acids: CASSGTSPTQETQYF.

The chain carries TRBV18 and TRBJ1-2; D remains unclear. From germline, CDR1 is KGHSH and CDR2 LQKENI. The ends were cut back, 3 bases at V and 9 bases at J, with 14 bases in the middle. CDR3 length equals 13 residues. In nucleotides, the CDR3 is TGTGCCAGCTCACCTTCCATCAGTGCCAGCTACACCTTC. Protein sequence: CASSPSISASYTF.

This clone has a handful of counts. The CDR3 spells CASSLSGSLPQHF. The CDR3 nucleotides are TGTGCCAGCAGCTTGTCAGGCAGTCTGCCCCAGCATTTT. The chain is built from TRBV7-9 and TRBJ1-5; D ambiguous. Germline V lookup: CDR1 SEHNR, CDR2 FQNEAQ (reference sequence). The CDR3 length is 13 residues. The V and J ends lost 3 bases and 9 bases respectively, with 12 bases between them.